One sample yielded the 23 T cell receptor beta chains listed below, sequenced in a study of shared clonotypes between healthy human individuals. Assay used: immunoSEQ multiplex PCR; TCRdb lists only in-frame clones, some missing. The sample contains 300,000 to 350,000 clones, roughly 80% of which appear only once. Sequencing was done on a sample of memory CD4+ T cells sorted from blood. Subset meaning: CD45RA-negative fraction. The receptor set was obtained from a man between 25 and 39 years old in good health.

This clone was seen a single time. The chain has TRBV7-2 and TRBJ2-3; D unclear. Trimming removed 1 base at V and 0 bases at J, with 8 bases between. This CDR3 comprises 15 residues. Germline assignment: CDR1 SGHTA and CDR2 FQGNSA. CDR3 amino acids: CASSLDGSSTDTQYF. CDR3 DNA sequence: TGTGCCAGCAGCTTAGACGGATCTAGCACAGATACGCAGTATTTT.

The chain recombines TRBV12-2 with TRBJ2-3; the listed D gene, TRBD2, was not tested against the DNA. TRBV12-2 is reported as a pseudogene. There are 16 residues in the CDR3. The CDR3 protein is CASRREAGGRTDTQYF. CDR3 sequence (DNA): TGTGCAAGTCGCCGAGAAGCGGGAGGGCGCACAGATACGCAGTATTTT.

The gene calls are TRBV6-1 and TRBJ2-2, with 8 bases identical to TRBD1. The J segment lost 1 base and the V segment lost 10 bases, leaving 5 bases of the junction unmatched. This CDR3 has 14 amino acids. Germline-derived CDR1 and CDR2 are MNHNS and SASEGT. CDR3 in DNA: TGTGCCATTCGGACAGGGAGGAACACCGGGGAGCTGTTTTTT. Translation gives CAIRTGRNTGELFF.

The chain carries TRBV9 and TRBJ2-1, with D unresolved. Germline CDR1 SGDLS, CDR2 YYNGEE. The germline V and J ends were trimmed by 0 bases and 0 bases, with 10 bases remaining between them. This CDR3 comprises 16 residues. For the CDR3, the DNA is TGTGCCAGCAGCGTAGTCTCCGTGAGCTCCTACAATGAGCAGTTCTTC. Translating it yields CASSVVSVSSYNEQFF.

This chain links TRBV13 with TRBJ2-4; D is unclear. The CDR3 totals 14 residues. V was pared by 4 bases and J by 0 bases, with 7 bases between. Looked up from germline, CDR1 is PRHDT and CDR2 is FYEKMQ (reference sequence). The CDR3 protein is CASSWVRAKNIQYF. DNA for the CDR3: TGTGCCAGCAGCTGGGTACGAGCCAAAAACATTCAGTACTTC.

The rearrangement links TRBV5-6 to TRBJ1-2; 7 bases map to TRBD1. CDR1 SGHDT and CDR2 YYEEEE come from the germline V gene. CDR3 length equals 16 residues. The V and J ends lost 4 bases and 1 base, in that order; junction bases with no gene match: 10. The CDR3 region has the DNA TGTGCCAGCAGCGTGGCGTTCGGGACAGTTAACTATGGCTACACCTTC. Translated, it gives CASSVAFGTVNYGYTF. The complete variable domain, with remaining parts taken from reference TRBV5-6 and TRBJ1-2, reads DAGVTQSPTHLIKTRGQQVTLRCSPKSGHDTVSWYQQALGQGPQFIFQYYEEEERQRGNFPDRFSGHQFPNYSSELNVNALLLGDSALYLCASSVAFGTVNYGYTFGSGTRLTVV.

The J gene is TRBJ2-1, the V gene TRBV7-3; 10 bases fit TRBD2. This CDR3 spans 14 amino acids. The V and J ends lost 5 bases and 10 bases, in that order; junction bases with no gene match: 8. Germline V lookup: CDR1 SGHTA, CDR2 FQGTGA. The CDR3 DNA sequence: TGTGCCAGCAGCCTAATAGCGGGAGGACGGGAGCAGTTCTTC. Translating it yields CASSLIAGGREQFF.

The J gene is TRBJ1-5, the V gene TRBV2; no reliable D call. The CDR3 loop spans 14 amino acids. V shed 3 bases and J shed 5 bases, with 11 bases lying between them. Looked up from germline, CDR1 is SNHLY and CDR2 is FYNNEI. The CDR3 coding sequence is TGTGCCAGCAGTGACCAGACCCCCGATCAGCCCCAGCATTTT. Protein sequence: CASSDQTPDQPQHF.

The V gene is TRBV30, the J gene TRBJ2-2; TRBD1 might be the D (6 bases). Germline V lookup: CDR1 GTSNPN, CDR2 SVGIG (reference sequence). This CDR3 region has 15 residues. V dropped 3 bases and J dropped 5 bases, with 16 bases sitting between them. The CDR3 sequence: CAWRTWTAQTGELFF. As DNA, the CDR3 is TGTGCCTGGAGAACTTGGACAGCACAGACCGGGGAGCTGTTTTTT. The full variable domain, completed using reference TRBV30 and TRBJ2-2, is SQTIHQWPATLVQPVGSPLSLECTVEGTSNPNLYWYRQAAGRGLQLLFYSVGIGQISSEVPQNLSASRPQDRQFILSSKKLLLSDSGFYLCAWRTWTAQTGELFFGEGSRLTVL.

The gene calls are TRBV2 and TRBJ1-1; D is unclear. This CDR3 spans 15 amino acids. The germline V gene has CDR1 SNHLY and CDR2 FYNNEI. Trimming took 2 bases from V and 1 from J, leaving 11 bases between them. In DNA, the CDR3 is TGTGCCAGCAGTGAAACGGTTCCCCCGAACACTGAAGCTTTCTTT. It translates to CASSETVPPNTEAFF. The entire variable domain, with the rest obtained from reference TRBV2 and TRBJ1-1, is as follows: EPEVTQTPSHQVTQMGQEVILRCVPISNHLYFYWYRQILGQKVEFLVSFYNNEISEKSEIFDDQFSVERPDGSNFTLKIRSTKLEDSAMYFCASSETVPPNTEAFFGQGTRLTVV.

The chain recombines TRBV2 with TRBJ2-7, with D uncertain. The CDR3 is 17 amino acids. Germline V lookup: CDR1 SNHLY, CDR2 FYNNEI. V was clipped by 2 bases and J by 4 bases, with 21 bases between them. The CDR3 here is CASSEFNYIRQEYEQYF. The DNA for the CDR3 is TGTGCCAGCAGTGAATTTAATTATATTCGGCAGGAGTACGAGCAGTACTTC.

This chain links TRBV4-2 with TRBJ2-7, with TRBD2 matching over 12 bases. This CDR3 has 15 amino acids. V dropped 2 bases and J dropped 3; count of bases not matched to a gene: 2. Per germline, CDR1 LGHNA and CDR2 YNFKEQ. The CDR3 region has the DNA TGTGCCAGCAGCCAAAGACTAGCGGGGGACTACGAGCAGTACTTC. Translating it yields CASSQRLAGDYEQYF.

This clone was observed at least ten times. The CDR3 is CASTPGTSGSYEQFF. CDR3 DNA sequence: TGTGCCAGCACCCCCGGGACTAGCGGGAGCTATGAGCAGTTCTTC. The V and J genes are TRBV9 and TRBJ2-1; 14 nucleotides line up with TRBD2. This CDR3 contains 15 residues. Germline V gene lookup returns CDR1 SGDLS and CDR2 YYNGEE. With 6 bases clipped from V and 8 bases from J, the junction kept 7 bases outside the gene matches.

This clone was detected only once. CDR3 in DNA: TGTGCCAGCAGGGACAGGGGGGCAACTAATGAAAAACTGTTTTTT. Its translation: CASRDRGATNEKLFF. The chain employs TRBV6-4 and TRBJ1-4; 10 bases agree with TRBD1. J gave up 0 bases and V 6 bases, and 1 base lay outside the gene matches. The CDR3 extends over 15 amino acids. Germline V lookup: CDR1 MRHNA, CDR2 SNTAGT.

This clone has more than one count but fewer than ten. The chain joins TRBV6-5 to TRBJ2-5; D remains unclear. This CDR3 is built from 14 residues. Germline CDR1 MNHEY, CDR2 SVGAGI. V was clipped by 4 bases and J by 5 bases, with 14 bases between them. DNA of the CDR3: TGTGCCAGCAGTTGGCGGACGCTCGGGGAGACCCAGTACTTC. Encoded protein: CASSWRTLGETQYF.

This sequence joins TRBV7-9 and TRBJ1-5; D gene unclear. V was clipped by 3 bases and J by 6 bases, with 6 bases between them. This CDR3 has 12 residues. Germline V gene data show CDR1 as SEHNR and CDR2 as FQNEAQ (reference sequence). CDR3 DNA: TGTGCCAGCAGCTTCGGCGGTCAGCCCCAGCATTTT. Translating it yields CASSFGGQPQHF.

The chain is built from TRBV7-2 and TRBJ2-7; D is undetermined. The germline gives CDR1 SGHTA, CDR2 FQGNSA. This CDR3 is 16 amino acids long. V dropped 2 bases and J dropped 0 bases, with 14 bases sitting between them. CDR3 protein: CASSLQPSHFSYEQYF. The CDR3 nucleotides are TGTGCCAGCAGCTTACAGCCATCACATTTCTCCTACGAGCAGTACTTC.

The chain links TRBV6-1 to TRBJ2-7; 11 positions match TRBD2. CDR3 length: 15 amino acids. V was pared by 10 bases and J by 6 bases, with 14 bases of the junction left unmatched. Germline loops: CDR1 MNHNS, CDR2 SASEGT. The CDR3 here is CATSITSGSMSEQYF. The DNA of the CDR3 is TGTGCCACCTCAATTACTAGCGGGAGTATGTCCGAGCAGTACTTC.

The chain has TRBV20-1 and TRBJ1-2, with a possible D match to TRBD1 (6 bases). Deletions cut 8 bases from V and 7 bases from J, with 14 bases between. The CDR3 has 11 residues. The V gene's germline CDR1 is DFQATT and CDR2 SNEGSKA (reference sequence). The CDR3 here is CSTDRRLGYTF. CDR3 bases: TGCAGTACCGACAGGCGGCTTGGCTACACCTTC.

This chain connects TRBV28 to TRBJ2-7; D unresolved. This CDR3 contains 11 residues. Per the germline V gene, CDR1 is MDHEN and CDR2 is SYDVKM. V was cut by 4 bases and J by 8 bases, with 9 bases left in between. CDR3 sequence: CASSSKIQQYF. CDR3 in DNA: TGTGCCAGCAGTTCAAAAATCCAGCAGTACTTC.

The chain combines TRBV25-1 with TRBJ2-1; 7 bases are a match to TRBD2. V was pared by 6 bases and J by 8 bases, with 16 bases of the junction left unmatched. The CDR3 is 16 residues long. In germline, CDR1 is MGHDK, CDR2 SYGVNS. The CDR3 DNA is TGTGCCAGCAGCCCCCGTGGGGGGGAGGGCCAGTATGAGCAGTTCTTC. It codes for CASSPRGGEGQYEQFF.

This clone was observed at least ten times. The rearrangement uses TRBV27 and TRBJ2-1; 13 nucleotides align to TRBD2. Trimming cost V 6 bases and J 9 bases; bases outside gene matches: 2. The CDR3 length is 13 residues. Germline CDR1 and CDR2: MNHEY and SMNVEV (reference sequence). In DNA form, the CDR3 reads TGTGCCAGCAGACTAGCGGGAGGGCTTGAGCAGTTCTTC. Its protein product is CASRLAGGLEQFF.

This clone was found once. CDR3 coding DNA: TGTGCCAGCAATGAGGCTGGGGCCAACGTCCTGACTTTC. This codes for CASNEAGANVLTF. The V and J genes are TRBV28 and TRBJ2-6; D remains unclear. V lost 7 bases to trimming and J lost 2 bases, with 6 bases between them. Germline loops: CDR1 MDHEN, CDR2 SYDVKM. This CDR3 spans 13 amino acids.